This entry describes one TCR beta chain. Its antigen is undetermined. The junction departs from germline at one end; a sequencing error may be responsible. These data are taken from a study of cytomegalovirus exposure and HLA in healthy donors. Study-level background: Across more than 350 genotyped donors, around 82% landed in the Caucasian-associated ancestry cluster.

Primers for the PCR totalled 60 Vbeta and 13 Jbeta. Clones were read by immunoSEQ multiplex PCR, and TCRdb kept only the in-frame ones, dropping some. This sample yields approximately 90,000 clones, of which over 70% are seen a single time; roughly 1.9% belongs to the top ten. The germline gives CDR1 SGHRS, CDR2 YFSETQ. There are 14 residues in the CDR3. Study findings and constraints: Most observed TCR sequences were rare, whereas some public TCRs were detected in many donors.

The clonotype originates from a boy aged 5-17 years in good health and CMV-seronegative. Sequences were obtained from PBMCs. The chain recombines TRBV5-1 with TRBJ2-5; D is possibly TRBD2 (6 bases). The CDR3 region is CATSTGRREESQYF. The CDR3, as DNA: TGCGCCACCTCTACCGGGCGGCGGGAAGAGAGCCAGTACTTC. Using reference TRBV5-1 and TRBJ2-5 for the parts outside the CDR3, the full variable domain is KAGVTQTPRYLIKTRGQQVTLSCSPISGHRSVSWYQQTPGQGLQFLFEYFSETQRNKGNFPGRFSGRQFSNSRSEMNVSTLELGDSALYLCATSTGRREESQYFGPGTRLLVL.